Shown below are 27 T cell receptor beta chains from a single sample sequenced in a study of regulatory T cells in long-lasting Graves disease. iRepertoire HTBI primers and Arm-PCR of CDR3 regions built TCR beta libraries. Using its own MiXCR run on the multiplex PCR reads, TCRdb lists one record per CDR3 protein. Of roughly 260,000 distinct CDR3 sequences in the sample, 18% were seen once. Time point reported: newly diagnosed GD, antithyroid drugs for less than 3 months. Extracted RNA from PBMCs served as the source of the TCR library. This sample also appeared in a second study, on T cells in Graves' hyperthyroidism and ophthalmopathy.

Sequencing used peripheral blood mononuclear cells (PBMCs), obtained at new diagnosis, from a patient treated with antithyroid drugs. All receptors derive from a woman in her thirties with Graves disease.

In this sample, this clonotype turned up a few times. This chain uses TRBV9 with TRBJ2-3, with 8 nucleotides matching TRBD2. Germline V gene data show CDR1 as SGDLS and CDR2 as YYNGEE. The junction had 11 bases not matched to a gene; V was cut back by 4 bases and J by 4 bases. This CDR3 contains 16 residues. CDR3 in amino acids: CASSSDLWRGADTQYF. The CDR3 nucleotides are TGTGCCAGCAGCAGCGACCTCTGGCGGGGGGCAGATACGCAGTATTTT.

This clonotype showed up many times. The CDR3 bases are TGTGCCAGCAGTTTAATAGGAGGGTCCCTTCAGCCCCAGCATTTT. Amino acid sequence: CASSLIGGSLQPQHF. The chain uses TRBV28 and TRBJ1-5; D is uncertain. V lost 2 bases to trimming and J lost 6 bases, with 14 bases between them. The CDR3 loop spans 15 amino acids. CDR1 and CDR2 (germline): MDHEN, SYDVKM.

Remarks on this clonotype: The missing conserved phenylalanine or tryptophan at the end of this CDR3 makes a read error likely. The chain joins TRBV13 to TRBJ1-1; D gene unclear. CDR3 length: 14 residues. Germline values: CDR1 PRHDT, CDR2 FYEKMQ (reference sequence). Here the CDR3 DNA reads TGCGCCAGCAGCGGACCCACAACAAGAGATGAAGCTTTCCTT. Translation gives CASSGPTTRDEAFL.

The chain couples TRBV7-9 to TRBJ2-2; the D gene is possibly TRBD2 (7 bases). The CDR3 is 19 residues long. V lost 2 bases and J lost 1, with 20 bases in between. Germline-derived CDR1 and CDR2 are SEHNR and FQNEAQ (reference sequence). The chain's CDR3 is CASSLTSGGRKENTGELFF. The CDR3 DNA is TGTGCCAGCAGCTTAACGTCGGGGGGCCGGAAGGAGAACACCGGGGAGCTGTTTTTT.

This clonotype was observed many times. This chain links TRBV12-3 or TRBV12-4 with TRBJ2-3; 13 bases agree with TRBD2. This CDR3 has 17 amino acids. The junction had 12 bases not matched to a gene; V was cut back by 5 bases and J by 7 bases. CDR3: CASSTGLAGENQNTQYF. In nucleotides, the CDR3 is TGTGCCAGCAGTACAGGACTAGCGGGGGAAAACCAGAATACGCAGTATTTT.

This clonotype appeared many times. The chain combines TRBV19 with TRBJ1-2, with 11 bases matching TRBD1. In germline, CDR1 is LNHDA, CDR2 SQIVND (reference sequence). The CDR3 covers 15 residues. V lost 5 bases and J lost 4; bases outside the gene matches: 6. The CDR3, as DNA: TGTGCCAGTAGTGGGGACAGGGGGAACTTCTATGGCTACACCTTC. Amino acid sequence: CASSGDRGNFYGYTF.

The rearrangement links TRBV7-9 to TRBJ1-5; possible D gene TRBD1, 5 bases. Trimming removed 4 bases at V and 4 bases at J, with 14 bases between. Germline loops: CDR1 SEHNR, CDR2 FQNEAQ (reference sequence). This CDR3 comprises 15 residues. The CDR3 sequence: CASSSELRANQPQHF. CDR3 nucleotides: TGTGCCAGCAGCTCCGAGCTCAGGGCAAATCAGCCCCAGCATTTT.

The chain combines TRBV4-1 with TRBJ1-4; tentatively, D is TRBD1 (5 bases). This CDR3 is built from 16 residues. Germline V gene data show CDR1 as MGHRA and CDR2 as YSYEKL. V lost 1 base to trimming and J lost 3 bases, with 12 bases between them. DNA of the CDR3: TGCGCCAGCAGCCAAGCTTCGGGGGTGGCTAATGAAAAACTGTTTTTT. Its translation: CASSQASGVANEKLFF.

The genes are TRBV7-3 and TRBJ2-3; 8 bases match TRBD1. Germline V gene lookup returns CDR1 SGHTA and CDR2 FQGTGA. The ends lost 2 bases at V and 4 bases at J; junction bases unmatched: 5. The CDR3 extends over 15 amino acids. The CDR3 protein is CASSLSGGQADTQYF. CDR3 nucleotides: TGTGCCAGCAGCTTATCAGGGGGCCAGGCAGATACGCAGTATTTT.

This clonotype was seen at least ten times. The rearrangement joins TRBV20-1 to TRBJ2-4; D not resolved. The length of the CDR3 is 14 residues. With 5 bases removed from V and 0 bases from J, the gap between germline ends came to 11 bases. From germline, CDR1 is DFQATT and CDR2 SNEGSKA (reference sequence). The CDR3 nucleotides read TGCAGTGCTCTCGAGCCCCGAGCCAAAAACATTCAGTACTTC. This translates into CSALEPRAKNIQYF.

This clonotype was observed many times. The V call is TRBV20-1, the J call TRBJ2-7; 7 positions match TRBD1. CDR1 DFQATT and CDR2 SNEGSKA come from the germline V gene (reference sequence). V was pared by 3 bases and J by 0 bases, with 5 bases of the junction left unmatched. This CDR3 is 14 amino acids long. The CDR3 protein is CSARMDRHSYEQYF. The CDR3 DNA follows: TGCAGTGCTAGGATGGACAGGCACTCCTACGAGCAGTACTTC.

This clonotype was counted at least ten times. The CDR3 DNA reads TGTGCCAGCAGCCTCTTTTCCGAGAACACTGAAGCTTTCTTT. Translated: CASSLFSENTEAFF. The rearrangement uses TRBV7-9 and TRBJ1-1; D is undetermined. Between the trimmed V and J ends, which lost 5 bases and 1 base, there was a span of 11 bases. Germline assignment: CDR1 SEHNR and CDR2 FQNEAQ (reference sequence). CDR3 length: 14 residues.

The chain uses TRBV30 and TRBJ1-2; 9 bases match TRBD1. Per germline, CDR1 GTSNPN and CDR2 SVGIG (reference sequence). The CDR3 has 13 residues. The trim removed 2 bases at V and 5 bases at J, leaving 3 bases unmatched. CDR3 sequence (DNA): TGTGCCTGGAGTAAGGACAGGGGATATGGCTACACCTTC. This sequence encodes CAWSKDRGYGYTF. The full variable domain, rest sourced from reference TRBV30 and TRBJ1-2, is SQTIHQWPATLVQPVGSPLSLECTVEGTSNPNLYWYRQAAGRGLQLLFYSVGIGQISSEVPQNLSASRPQDRQFILSSKKLLLSDSGFYLCAWSKDRGYGYTFGSGTRLTVV.

This clonotype was counted a few times. V is TRBV19 and J is TRBJ1-6; the match to TRBD1 covers 7 bases. The CDR3 spans 13 residues. The V gene end was trimmed by 5 bases and the J gene end by 9 bases; junction bases not matched to a gene: 4. Germline lookup yields CDR1 LNHDA and CDR2 SQIVND (reference sequence). The CDR3 protein is CASSLRQGSPLHF. The CDR3 nucleotides read TGTGCCAGTAGTTTGAGACAGGGTTCACCCCTCCACTTT.

This clonotype was seen repeatedly, ten times or more. The gene calls are TRBV5-6 and TRBJ1-1, with D uncertain. The CDR3 extends over 16 amino acids. The V end lost 7 bases, the J end lost 4 bases, and 23 bases lay between the germline ends. The germline CDR1 and CDR2 sequences are SGHDT and YYEEEE. CDR3 sequence reads: CASSGVGRISGTEAFF. The CDR3 bases are TGTGCCAGCTCGGGTGTGGGGAGGATATCGGGCACTGAAGCTTTCTTT.

The chain recombines TRBV10-1 with TRBJ2-7; TRBD1 matches 7 bases. V dropped 0 bases and J dropped 3; count of bases not matched to a gene: 5. The CDR3 totals 15 residues. Germline V CDR1 and CDR2: WNHNN, SYGVQD (reference sequence). Here the CDR3 reads CASSESSTGFYEQYF. CDR3 DNA: TGCGCCAGCAGTGAGTCTTCGACAGGGTTCTACGAGCAGTACTTC.

In this sample, this clonotype turned up many times. The chain uses TRBV14 and TRBJ1-2; weak D call: TRBD1 (5 bases). The germline V gene encodes CDR1 SGHDN and CDR2 FVKESK. Deletions cut 2 bases from V and 8 bases from J, with 9 bases between. The CDR3 length is 12 residues. The DNA of the CDR3 is TGTGCCAGCAGCCAATTGGGGGAAGGCTACACCTTC. It codes for CASSQLGEGYTF.

This clonotype appeared many times. V usage is TRBV5-1 and J usage is TRBJ2-5; D may be TRBD1 or TRBD2 (5 bases each). Between the trimmed V and J ends, which lost 4 bases and 0 bases, there was a span of 10 bases. CDR1 and CDR2 from the germline V gene are SGHRS and YFSETQ. The CDR3 loop spans 14 amino acids. The CDR3 reads CASSILGDQETQYF. The CDR3, as DNA: TGCGCCAGCAGCATACTAGGGGACCAAGAGACCCAGTACTTC.

Points on this clonotype: A much larger clonotype is one base distant, so this may be a read error. This sequence joins TRBV4-1 and TRBJ2-2, with 10 bases lining up with TRBD2. This CDR3 comprises 13 residues. CDR1 is MGHRA, CDR2 YSYEKL, per germline. The CDR3 reads CASQRGGTGEPFF. The DNA of the CDR3 is TGCGCCAGTCAGCGGGGGGGCACCGGGGAGCCGTTTTTT.

This clonotype was seen repeatedly, ten times or more. This chain links TRBV7-2 with TRBJ1-5, with a tentative D call TRBD1 (6 bases). The V gene lost 2 bases and the J gene lost 2 bases, with 13 bases spanning the gap. Per the germline V gene, CDR1 is SGHTA and CDR2 is FQGNSA. This CDR3 has 16 residues. Written as DNA, the CDR3 is TGTGCCAGCAGCTTATGGGGGGCTGAGGGCAATCAGCCCCAGCATTTT. Residues: CASSLWGAEGNQPQHF. Based on the CDR3 plus reference TRBV7-2 and TRBJ1-5, the full variable domain is GAGVSQSPSNKVTEKGKDVELRCDPISGHTALYWYRQSLGQGLEFLIYFQGNSAPDKSGLPSDRFSAERTGGSVSTLTIQRTQQEDSAVYLCASSLWGAEGNQPQHFGDGTRLSIL.

This clonotype was counted once. A far larger clone differs by one base, so this is likely a read error. The conserved final phenylalanine or tryptophan is absent from the CDR3, which likely points to a read error. This chain connects TRBV7-9 to TRBJ1-5, with 8 bases matching TRBD1. Trimming cost V 2 bases and J 9 bases; bases outside gene matches: 12. Germline CDR1 SEHNR, CDR2 FQNEAQ (reference sequence). CDR3 length: 16 residues. Written as DNA, the CDR3 is TGTGCCAGCAGCTTATATGGGAGGACAGGGCGTCCGCCCCAGCATCTT. The encoded protein is CASSLYGRTGRPPQHL.

Ten or more counts support this clonotype. CDR3 bases: TGCGCCAGCAGCTTAGCCCCTGGAGGGGCCACAGATACGCAGTATTTT. Its translation is CASSLAPGGATDTQYF. The chain uses TRBV5-1 and TRBJ2-3, with D maybe TRBD2 (6 bases). Trimming cost V 2 bases and J 2 bases, with 15 bases left between them. The CDR3 runs 16 residues. The germline gives CDR1 SGHRS, CDR2 YFSETQ.

In its sample, this clonotype was seen many times. The V and J genes are TRBV9 and TRBJ2-3; 8 positions match TRBD2. The V and J ends lost 0 bases and 2 bases, in that order; junction bases with no gene match: 5. This CDR3 is built from 16 residues. Germline V gene sequence: CDR1 SGDLS, CDR2 YYNGEE. The CDR3 sequence: CASSVGNGGATDTQYF. In nucleotides, the CDR3 is TGTGCCAGCAGCGTAGGCAACGGGGGGGCCACAGATACGCAGTATTTT.

This clonotype was detected a few times. One end of the junction varies from germline; a read error may be responsible. The genes are TRBV7-9 and TRBJ2-7; D might be TRBD1 (6 bases). The V gene's germline CDR1 is SEHNR and CDR2 FQNEAQ (reference sequence). The CDR3 has 13 residues. The CDR3 DNA is TGTACCAGCAGCTTCGGACAGAACTACGAGCAGTACTTT. It translates to CTSSFGQNYEQYF.

In this sample, this clonotype turned up a few times. The J gene is TRBJ2-2, the V gene TRBV19; D perhaps matches TRBD2 (6 bases). Per germline, CDR1 LNHDA and CDR2 SQIVND (reference sequence). The CDR3 extends over 14 amino acids. Here the CDR3 DNA reads TGTGCTTCGACGCGGGGCGTTATTACCGGGGAGCTGTTTTTT. Its translation: CASTRGVITGELFF.

This clonotype occurred many times. The chain joins TRBV27 to TRBJ2-3; D is ambiguous. V was pared by 0 bases and J by 0 bases, with 10 bases between. Germline lookup yields CDR1 MNHEY and CDR2 SMNVEV (reference sequence). There are 16 residues in the CDR3. The CDR3 is CASSLSGYPSTDTQYF. For the CDR3, the DNA is TGTGCCAGCAGTTTATCTGGTTACCCGAGCACAGATACGCAGTATTTT.

The J gene is TRBJ1-5, the V gene TRBV3-1, with D unresolved. V was pared by 0 bases and J by 6 bases, with 6 bases between. The germline V gene encodes CDR1 LGHDT and CDR2 YNNKEL (reference sequence). The CDR3 length is 13 residues. CDR3 in amino acids: CASSQDLGQPQHF. The CDR3 DNA sequence: TGTGCCAGCAGCCAAGATTTAGGTCAGCCCCAGCATTTT.